This TCR beta chain stems from a study of CD8 T cells in ankylosing spondylitis. The study's findings and limits: Those disease-linked clones were CD8+; they were also relatively rare in peripheral blood. A number of the motif variants had already been described in reactive arthritis synovial fluid and blood. Matched synovial fluid from ankylosing spondylitis patients was reported to be enriched for disease-linked clones.

Trimming removed 3 bases from V and 2 bases from J; junction bases left unmatched: 13. The CDR3 has 17 residues. Per the germline V gene, CDR1 is SQVTM and CDR2 is ANQGSEA. About this clonotype: The target antigen is unknown.

Making use of molecular barcodes, quantitative 5'-RACE generated TCR beta libraries. One entry per CDR3 protein results from TCRdb running MiXCR on the 5' RACE reads. Of some 200,000 distinct CDR3 sequences in the sample, about 20% were seen once. The clonotype was recovered from a male donor aged 10-29 years with ankylosing spondylitis or in good health (not recorded which). The chain couples TRBV29-1 to TRBJ2-1, with TRBD2 matching over 7 bases. Sequencing used blood, either unsorted or a sorted T cell fraction (not recorded which). CDR3 sequence (DNA): TGCAGCGTTGATGGTGACGGGGCTAGCGGAGCCTACAATGAGCAGTTCTTC. Translating gives CSVDGDGASGAYNEQFF.